The source of this TCR beta chain is a study of cytomegalovirus exposure and HLA in healthy donors. Whole-study findings and limits: A list of roughly 180 TCR beta chains associated with cytomegalovirus was given.

V was pared by 1 base and J by 5 bases, with 9 bases of the junction left unmatched. The CDR3 extends over 16 amino acids. In germline, CDR1 is MGHDK, CDR2 SYGVNS. Comments on this clone: Antigen: not known.

Amplification used 60 Vbeta primers and 13 Jbeta primers. Clones were sequenced by immunoSEQ multiplex PCR, and TCRdb holds only the in-frame ones, with some missing. The sample shows about 65,000 clones, over 75% of them seen only once. The chain joins TRBV25-1 to TRBJ2-7; 9 bases line up with TRBD2. The specimen was PBMCs. This sequence originates from a woman aged 30 to 39 in good health and CMV-seronegative. The chain's CDR3 is CASSESRGTSFHEQYF. The CDR3 DNA sequence: TGTGCCAGCAGTGAATCAAGGGGGACTAGCTTCCACGAGCAGTACTTC.